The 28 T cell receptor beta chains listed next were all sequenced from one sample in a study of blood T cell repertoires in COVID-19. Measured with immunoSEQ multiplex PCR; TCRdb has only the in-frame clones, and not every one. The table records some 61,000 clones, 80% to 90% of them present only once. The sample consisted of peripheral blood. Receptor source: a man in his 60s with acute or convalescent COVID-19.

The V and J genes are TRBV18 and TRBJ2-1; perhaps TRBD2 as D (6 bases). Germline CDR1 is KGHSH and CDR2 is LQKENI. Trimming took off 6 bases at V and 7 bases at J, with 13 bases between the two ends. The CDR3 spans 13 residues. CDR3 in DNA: TGTGCCAGCTCTCGGGACTTTCGGAATGAGCAGTTCTTC. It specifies CASSRDFRNEQFF.

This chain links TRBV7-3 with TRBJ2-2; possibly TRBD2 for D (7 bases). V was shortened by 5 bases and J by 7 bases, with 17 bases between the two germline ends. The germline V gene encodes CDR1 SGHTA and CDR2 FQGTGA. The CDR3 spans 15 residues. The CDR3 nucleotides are TGTGCCAGCAGCCCGGTAACCGGGGGGCTCGGGGAGCTGTTTTTT. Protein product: CASSPVTGGLGELFF.

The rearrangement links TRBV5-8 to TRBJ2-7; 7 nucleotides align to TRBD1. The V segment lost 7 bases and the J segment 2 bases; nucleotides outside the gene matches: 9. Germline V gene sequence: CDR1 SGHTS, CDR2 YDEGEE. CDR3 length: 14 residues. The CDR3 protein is CASGYRDRPYEQYF. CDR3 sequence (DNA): TGTGCCAGCGGCTACCGGGACAGACCCTACGAGCAGTACTTC.

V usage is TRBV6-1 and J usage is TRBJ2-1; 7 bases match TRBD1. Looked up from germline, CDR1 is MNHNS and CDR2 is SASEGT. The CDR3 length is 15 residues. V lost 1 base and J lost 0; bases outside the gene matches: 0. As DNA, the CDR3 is TGTGCCAGCAGTGAAGACAGGGGCTCCTACAATGAGCAGTTCTTC. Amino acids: CASSEDRGSYNEQFF.

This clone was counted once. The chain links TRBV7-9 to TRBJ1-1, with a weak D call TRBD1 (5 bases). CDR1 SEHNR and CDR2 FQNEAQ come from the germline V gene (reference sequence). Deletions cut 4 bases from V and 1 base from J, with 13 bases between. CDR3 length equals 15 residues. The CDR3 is CASSSPTVPNTEAFF. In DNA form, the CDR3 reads TGTGCCAGCAGCTCCCCGACAGTTCCGAACACTGAAGCTTTCTTT.

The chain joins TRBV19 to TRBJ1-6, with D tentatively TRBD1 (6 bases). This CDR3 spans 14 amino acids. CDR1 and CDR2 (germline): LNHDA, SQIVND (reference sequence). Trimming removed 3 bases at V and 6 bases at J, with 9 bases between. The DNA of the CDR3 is TGTGCCAGTAGTATGGACAGATTTAATTCACCCCTCCACTTT. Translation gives CASSMDRFNSPLHF.

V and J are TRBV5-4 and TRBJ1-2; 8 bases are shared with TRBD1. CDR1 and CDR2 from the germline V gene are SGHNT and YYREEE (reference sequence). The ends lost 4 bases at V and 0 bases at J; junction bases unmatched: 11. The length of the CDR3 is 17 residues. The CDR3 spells CASSPGSDRGPNYGYTF. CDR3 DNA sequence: TGTGCCAGCAGCCCGGGGTCCGACAGGGGACCTAACTATGGCTACACCTTC.

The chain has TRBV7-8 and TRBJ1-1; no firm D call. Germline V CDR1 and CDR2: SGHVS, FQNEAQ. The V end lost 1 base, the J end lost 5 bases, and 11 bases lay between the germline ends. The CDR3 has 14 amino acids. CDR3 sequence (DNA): TGTGCCAGCAGCTTAGGCGGCGGAGGAACTGAAGCTTTCTTT. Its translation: CASSLGGGGTEAFF.

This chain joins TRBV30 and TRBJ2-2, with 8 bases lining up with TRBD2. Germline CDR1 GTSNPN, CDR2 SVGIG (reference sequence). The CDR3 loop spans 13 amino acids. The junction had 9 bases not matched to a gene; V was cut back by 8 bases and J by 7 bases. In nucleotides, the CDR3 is TGTGCCGGGGGACGGGGGGGTTACGGGGAGCTGTTTTTT. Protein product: CAGGRGGYGELFF.

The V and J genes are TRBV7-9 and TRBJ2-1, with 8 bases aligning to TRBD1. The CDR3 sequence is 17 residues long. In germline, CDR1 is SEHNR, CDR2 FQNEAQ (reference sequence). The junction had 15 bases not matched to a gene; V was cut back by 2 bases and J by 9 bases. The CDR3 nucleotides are TGTGCCAGCAGCTTAAGATCAAACAGGGGGTTATTAAGTGAGCAGTTCTTC. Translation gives CASSLRSNRGLLSEQFF.

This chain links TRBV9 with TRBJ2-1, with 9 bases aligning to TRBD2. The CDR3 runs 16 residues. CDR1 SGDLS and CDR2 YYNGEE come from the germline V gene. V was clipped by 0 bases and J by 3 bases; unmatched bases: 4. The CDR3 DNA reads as TGTGCCAGCAGCGTAGCAACTAGCGGGCTCTACAATGAGCAGTTCTTC. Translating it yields CASSVATSGLYNEQFF. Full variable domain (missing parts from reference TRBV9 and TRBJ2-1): DSGVTQTPKHLITATGQRVTLRCSPRSGDLSVYWYQQSLDQGLQFLIQYYNGEERAKGNILERFSAQQFPDLHSELNLSSLELGDSALYFCASSVATSGLYNEQFFGPGTRLTVL.

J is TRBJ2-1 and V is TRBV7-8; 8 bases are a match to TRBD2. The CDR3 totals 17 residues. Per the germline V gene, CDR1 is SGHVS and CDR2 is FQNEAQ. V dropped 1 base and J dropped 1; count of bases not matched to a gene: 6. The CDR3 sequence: CASSLGRGALSYNEQFF. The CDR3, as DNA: TGTGCCAGCAGCTTAGGGCGGGGGGCCTTATCCTACAATGAGCAGTTCTTC.

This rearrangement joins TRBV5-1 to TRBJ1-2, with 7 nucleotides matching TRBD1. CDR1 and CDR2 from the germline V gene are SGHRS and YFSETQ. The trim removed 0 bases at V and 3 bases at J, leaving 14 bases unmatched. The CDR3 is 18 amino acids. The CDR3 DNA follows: TGCGCCAGCAGCTTGGTAGGTTCAAGTACAGGGGCCGACTATGGCTACACCTTC. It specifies CASSLVGSSTGADYGYTF.

This CDR3 is CASREGQGYGYTF. Here the CDR3 DNA reads TGTGCCAGCAGAGAGGGACAGGGCTATGGCTACACCTTC. The chain links TRBV12-3 or TRBV12-4 to TRBJ1-2, with TRBD1 matching over 9 bases. The junction had 3 bases not matched to a gene; V was cut back by 6 bases and J by 4 bases. There are 13 residues in the CDR3.

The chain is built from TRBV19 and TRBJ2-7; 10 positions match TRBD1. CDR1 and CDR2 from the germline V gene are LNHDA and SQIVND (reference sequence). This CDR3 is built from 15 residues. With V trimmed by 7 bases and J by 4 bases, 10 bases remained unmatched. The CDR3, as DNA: TGTGCCAGTACTGGACCGGGACAGGGGTTTTACGAGCAGTACTTC. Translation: CASTGPGQGFYEQYF.

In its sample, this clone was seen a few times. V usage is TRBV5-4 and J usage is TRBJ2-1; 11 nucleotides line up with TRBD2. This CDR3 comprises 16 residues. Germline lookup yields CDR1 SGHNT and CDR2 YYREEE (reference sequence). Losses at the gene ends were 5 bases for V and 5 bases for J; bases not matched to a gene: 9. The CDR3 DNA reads TGTGCCAGCAGGTTTAGCGGGGGGGCCCAACACAATGAGCAGTTCTTC. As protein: CASRFSGGAQHNEQFF.

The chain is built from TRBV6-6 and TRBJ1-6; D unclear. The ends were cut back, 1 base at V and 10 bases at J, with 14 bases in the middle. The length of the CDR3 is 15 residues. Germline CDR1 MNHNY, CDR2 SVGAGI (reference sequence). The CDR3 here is CASSYLDLIGSPLHF. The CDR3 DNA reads TGTGCCAGCAGTTACTTAGACCTTATCGGGTCACCCCTCCACTTT.

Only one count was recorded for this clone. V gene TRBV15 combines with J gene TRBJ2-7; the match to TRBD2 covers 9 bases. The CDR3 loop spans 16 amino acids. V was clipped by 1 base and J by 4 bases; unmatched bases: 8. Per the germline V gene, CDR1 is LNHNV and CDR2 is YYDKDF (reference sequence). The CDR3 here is CATSRVSQRGAYEQYF. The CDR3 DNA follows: TGTGCCACCAGCAGAGTCTCCCAGCGGGGGGCGTACGAGCAGTACTTC.

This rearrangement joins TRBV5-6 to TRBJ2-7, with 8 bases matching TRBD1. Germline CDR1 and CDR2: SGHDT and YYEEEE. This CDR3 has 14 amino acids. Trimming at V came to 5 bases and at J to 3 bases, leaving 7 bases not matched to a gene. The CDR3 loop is CASSSGTGYYEQYF. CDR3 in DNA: TGTGCCAGCAGTTCCGGGACAGGATACTACGAGCAGTACTTC.

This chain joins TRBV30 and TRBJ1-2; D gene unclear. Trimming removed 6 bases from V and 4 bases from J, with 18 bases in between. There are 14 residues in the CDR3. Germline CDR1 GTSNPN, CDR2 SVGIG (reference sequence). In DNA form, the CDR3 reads TGTGCCTGCCAACTAAAGACGGGGAGCTATGGCTACACCTTC. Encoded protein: CACQLKTGSYGYTF.

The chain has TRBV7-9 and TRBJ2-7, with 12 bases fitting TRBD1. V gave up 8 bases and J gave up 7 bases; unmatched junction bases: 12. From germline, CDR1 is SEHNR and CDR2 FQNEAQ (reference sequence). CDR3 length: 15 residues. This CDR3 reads CASGSGGQGAHEQYF. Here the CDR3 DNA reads TGTGCCAGCGGGTCGGGGGGACAGGGGGCGCATGAGCAGTACTTC.

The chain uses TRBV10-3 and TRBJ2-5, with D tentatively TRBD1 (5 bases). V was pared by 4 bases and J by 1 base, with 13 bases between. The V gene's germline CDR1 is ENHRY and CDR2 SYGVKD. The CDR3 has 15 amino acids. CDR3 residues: CAISVGADLQETQYF. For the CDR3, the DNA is TGTGCCATCAGTGTTGGGGCAGACCTCCAAGAGACCCAGTACTTC.

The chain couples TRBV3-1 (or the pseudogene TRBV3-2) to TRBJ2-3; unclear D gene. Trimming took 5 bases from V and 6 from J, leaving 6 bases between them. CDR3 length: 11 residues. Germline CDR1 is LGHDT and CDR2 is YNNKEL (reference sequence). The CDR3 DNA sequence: TGTGCCAGCAGCATCGGGGATACGCAGTATTTT. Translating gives CASSIGDTQYF.

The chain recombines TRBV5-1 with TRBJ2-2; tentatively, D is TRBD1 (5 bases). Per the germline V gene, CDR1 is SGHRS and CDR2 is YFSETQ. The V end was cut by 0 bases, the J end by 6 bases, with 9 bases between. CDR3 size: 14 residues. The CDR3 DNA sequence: TGCGCCAGCAGCTTGGACAGGATCTCCGGGGAGCTGTTTTTT. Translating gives CASSLDRISGELFF.

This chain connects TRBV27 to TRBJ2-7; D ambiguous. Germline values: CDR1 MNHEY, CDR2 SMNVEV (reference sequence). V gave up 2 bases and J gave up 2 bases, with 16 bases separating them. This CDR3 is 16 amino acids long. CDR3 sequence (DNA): TGTGCCAGCAGTTTAAATGAACGACTGCCGCCCTACGAGCAGTACTTC. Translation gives CASSLNERLPPYEQYF.

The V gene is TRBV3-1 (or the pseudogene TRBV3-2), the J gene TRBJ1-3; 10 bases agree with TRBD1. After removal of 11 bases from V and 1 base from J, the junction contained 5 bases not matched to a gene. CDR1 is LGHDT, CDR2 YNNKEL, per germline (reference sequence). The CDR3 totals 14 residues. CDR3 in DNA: TGTGCCTCCCGACAGGGGGCTTCTGGAAACACCATATATTTT. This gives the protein CASRQGASGNTIYF.

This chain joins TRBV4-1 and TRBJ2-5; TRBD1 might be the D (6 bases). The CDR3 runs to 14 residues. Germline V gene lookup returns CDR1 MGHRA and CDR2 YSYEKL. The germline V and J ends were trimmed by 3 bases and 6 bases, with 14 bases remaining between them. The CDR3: CASSHATGTKTQYF. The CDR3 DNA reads TGCGCCAGCAGCCACGCAACAGGGACGAAGACCCAGTACTTC.

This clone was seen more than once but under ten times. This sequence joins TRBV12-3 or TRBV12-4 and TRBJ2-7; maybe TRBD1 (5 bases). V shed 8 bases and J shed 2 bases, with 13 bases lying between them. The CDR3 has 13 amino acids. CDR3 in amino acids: CASLGANTYEQYF. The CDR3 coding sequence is TGTGCCAGCCTAGGGGCGAATACCTACGAGCAGTACTTC.